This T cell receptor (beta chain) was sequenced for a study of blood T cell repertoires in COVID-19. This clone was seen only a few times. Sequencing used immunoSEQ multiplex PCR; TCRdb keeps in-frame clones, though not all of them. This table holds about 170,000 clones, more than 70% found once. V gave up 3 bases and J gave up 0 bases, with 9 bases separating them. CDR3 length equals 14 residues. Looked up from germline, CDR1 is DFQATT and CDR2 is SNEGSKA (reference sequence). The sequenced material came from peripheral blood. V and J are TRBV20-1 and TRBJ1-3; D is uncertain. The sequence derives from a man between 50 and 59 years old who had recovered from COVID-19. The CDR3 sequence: CSASAVISGNTIYF. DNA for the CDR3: TGCAGTGCTAGTGCGGTTATCTCTGGAAACACCATATATTTT.